The 9 T cell receptor beta chains in this list originate from one sample, sequenced in a study of blood T cell repertoires in COVID-19. Only in-frame clones appear in the TCRdb table, and some are missing; sequencing was by immunoSEQ multiplex PCR. The table has about 42,000 clones, roughly 84% seen once; the top ten hold 9.5% to 15%. The sequencing input was peripheral blood. These receptors all come from a human donor in a cohort sampled during active COVID-19.

The gene calls are TRBV10-3 and TRBJ1-1; D unclear. V gave up 5 bases and J gave up 6 bases, with 10 bases separating them. CDR1 ENHRY and CDR2 SYGVKD come from the germline V gene. The CDR3 is 12 residues long. For the CDR3, the DNA is TGTGCCATCAGTTCCAACGGTGCTGAAGCTTTCTTT. It specifies CAISSNGAEAFF.

The chain combines TRBV15 with TRBJ2-7, with D unresolved. Trimming pared 1 base from V and 1 base from J, leaving 8 bases between. The CDR3 loop spans 14 amino acids. Germline lookup yields CDR1 LNHNV and CDR2 YYDKDF (reference sequence). The CDR3 DNA reads TGTGCCACCAGCAGAGCGGTACCATCCTACGAGCAGTACTTC. Residues: CATSRAVPSYEQYF.

This clone was seen just once. The rearrangement joins TRBV9 to TRBJ1-4; tentative D call: TRBD1 (6 bases). V dropped 3 bases and J dropped 3 bases, with 12 bases sitting between them. The CDR3 runs to 15 residues. The V gene's germline CDR1 is SGDLS and CDR2 YYNGEE. The CDR3 spells CASSAKQGANEKLFF. Written as DNA, the CDR3 is TGTGCCAGCAGCGCCAAACAGGGAGCTAATGAAAAACTGTTTTTT. Using reference TRBV9 and TRBJ1-4 for the parts outside the CDR3, the full variable domain is DSGVTQTPKHLITATGQRVTLRCSPRSGDLSVYWYQQSLDQGLQFLIQYYNGEERAKGNILERFSAQQFPDLHSELNLSSLELGDSALYFCASSAKQGANEKLFFGSGTQLSVL.

V gene TRBV6-6 combines with J gene TRBJ2-7, with TRBD2 matching 7 bases. V lost 2 bases, J lost 6 bases, and 10 bases stayed unmatched. Per germline, CDR1 MNHNY and CDR2 SVGAGI (reference sequence). This CDR3 comprises 15 residues. In DNA, the CDR3 is TGTGCCAGCAGTTACACAAGGTCAGGGAGGGCCGAGCAGTACTTC. Translated, it gives CASSYTRSGRAEQYF.

This clone has just a few counts. This chain connects TRBV6-5 to TRBJ2-7, with 7 nucleotides matching TRBD2. The CDR3 spans 13 residues. Germline V CDR1 and CDR2: MNHEY, SVGAGI. V gave up 5 bases and J gave up 3 bases; unmatched junction bases: 4. CDR3 DNA: TGTGCCAGCAGTCGGCGGGGGATCTACGAGCAGTACTTC. It is translated as CASSRRGIYEQYF.

The rearrangement links TRBV6-5 to TRBJ1-6; tentative D call: TRBD1 (6 bases). Germline CDR1 reads MNHEY; CDR2 reads SVGAGI. CDR3 length equals 14 residues. V gave up 2 bases and J gave up 9 bases, with 11 bases separating them. CDR3 amino acids: CASSYLVGASPLHF. CDR3 nucleotides: TGTGCCAGCAGTTACCTCGTGGGGGCTTCACCCCTCCACTTT.

This chain links TRBV28 with TRBJ2-5; the match to TRBD1 covers 10 bases. The germline V gene encodes CDR1 MDHEN and CDR2 SYDVKM. The CDR3 sequence is 15 residues long. V shed 7 bases and J 3 bases; nucleotides not matched to a gene: 8. The CDR3 spells CASTGTGAGEETQYF. The DNA for the CDR3 is TGTGCCAGCACCGGGACAGGGGCGGGTGAAGAGACCCAGTACTTC.

V is TRBV10-3 and J is TRBJ1-2; 10 nucleotides match TRBD1. V was clipped by 6 bases and J by 8 bases; unmatched bases: 3. The CDR3 spans 12 residues. Germline V gene lookup returns CDR1 ENHRY and CDR2 SYGVKD. The CDR3 here is CAISGQGGGYTF. CDR3 bases: TGTGCCATCAGCGGACAGGGGGGAGGCTACACCTTC.

The chain couples TRBV21-1 to TRBJ1-2. TRBV21-1 is described as a pseudogene. CDR3 length: 15 residues. CDR3: CASSNASPRRWGYTF. For the CDR3, the DNA is TGTGCCAGCAGCAATGCGTCTCCCCGCCGATGGGGCTACACCTTC.